This T cell receptor beta chain was sequenced during a study of cytotoxic CD8 clonotypes in ibrutinib-treated CLL. Overall study: The patients, some 12 relapsed/refractory and around 15 treatment-naive, included approximately 17 who were IGHV unmutated. Response samples came after a median 12 months of treatment, range 6 to 36. The study, taken as a whole, reports: The study sampled sustained-remission and progressing patients at different times. Clonality, elevated at ibrutinib response, dropped back toward baseline at progression.

The protocol was immunoSEQ multiplex PCR, while the TCRdb copy is restricted to in-frame clones and leaves out a portion. This sample has 150,000 or so clones; roughly four fifths occur once, and the top ten carry 2% to 2.5%. Turning to this clone: Its target is unknown.

CDR1 and CDR2 (germline): SGHNT, YYREEE (reference sequence). Trimming removed 6 bases at V and 5 bases at J, with 14 bases between. CDR3 length equals 14 residues. The rearrangement uses TRBV5-4 and TRBJ1-4, with a weak D call TRBD1 (5 bases). This sequence originates from a human donor with chronic lymphocytic leukemia. Sequencing was performed on PBMCs, taken after 12 months of ibrutinib treatment. CDR3 sequence (DNA): TGTGCCAGCACCGTCAAGGGGCAAAATGAAAAACTGTTTTTT. Protein product: CASTVKGQNEKLFF.